This T cell receptor beta chain was identified in a study of shared clonotypes between healthy human individuals. Some clones are missing from TCRdb's copy, which holds only in-frame ones; the method was immunoSEQ multiplex PCR. The sample contains around 2.3 million clones, more than 90% of which appear only once. The germline V gene encodes CDR1 SGHRS and CDR2 YFSETQ. V lost 0 bases, J lost 4 bases, and 14 bases lay in between. The CDR3 is 15 amino acids. Material: naive CD4+ T cells sorted from blood. Subset specified: CD45RA+ positively selected. The TCR comes from a man aged 18 to 30 in good health. The rearrangement links TRBV5-1 to TRBJ2-7, with D tentatively TRBD1 (6 bases). Written as DNA, the CDR3 is TGCGCCAGCAGCTTGGAAGCCGCGCAGGGGTACGAGCAGTACTTC. It specifies CASSLEAAQGYEQYF. The full variable domain, its missing parts supplied by reference TRBV5-1 and TRBJ2-7, is KAGVTQTPRYLIKTRGQQVTLSCSPISGHRSVSWYQQTPGQGLQFLFEYFSETQRNKGNFPGRFSGRQFSNSRSEMNVSTLELGDSALYLCASSLEAAQGYEQYFGPGTRLTVT.